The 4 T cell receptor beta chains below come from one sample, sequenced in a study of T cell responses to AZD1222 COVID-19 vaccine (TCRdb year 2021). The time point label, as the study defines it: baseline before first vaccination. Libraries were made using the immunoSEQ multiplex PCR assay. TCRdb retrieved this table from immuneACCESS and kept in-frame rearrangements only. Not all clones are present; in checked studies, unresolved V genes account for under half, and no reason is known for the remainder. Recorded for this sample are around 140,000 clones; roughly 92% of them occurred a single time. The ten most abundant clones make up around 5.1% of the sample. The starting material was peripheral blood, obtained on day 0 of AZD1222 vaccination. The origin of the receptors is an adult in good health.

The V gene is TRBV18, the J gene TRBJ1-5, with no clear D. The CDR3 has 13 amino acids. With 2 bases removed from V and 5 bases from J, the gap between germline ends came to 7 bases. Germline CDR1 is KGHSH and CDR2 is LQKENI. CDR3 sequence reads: CASSPAGDQPQHF. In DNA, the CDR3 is TGTGCCAGCTCACCAGCAGGAGATCAGCCCCAGCATTTT.

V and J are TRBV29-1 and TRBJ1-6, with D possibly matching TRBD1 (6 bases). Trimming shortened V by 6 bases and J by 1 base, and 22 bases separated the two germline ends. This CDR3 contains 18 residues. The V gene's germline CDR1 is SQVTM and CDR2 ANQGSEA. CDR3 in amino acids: CSVGQNIALWSYNSPLHF. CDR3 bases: TGCAGCGTCGGACAGAATATAGCCCTTTGGTCCTATAATTCACCCCTCCACTTT.

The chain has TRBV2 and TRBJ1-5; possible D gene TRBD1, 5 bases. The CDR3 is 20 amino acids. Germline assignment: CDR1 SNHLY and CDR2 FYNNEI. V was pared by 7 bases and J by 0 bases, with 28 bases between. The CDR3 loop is CASTPTVLDSTLGSNQPQHF. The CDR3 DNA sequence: TGTGCCAGCACCCCGACAGTGCTCGACTCAACCTTGGGTAGCAATCAGCCCCAGCATTTT.

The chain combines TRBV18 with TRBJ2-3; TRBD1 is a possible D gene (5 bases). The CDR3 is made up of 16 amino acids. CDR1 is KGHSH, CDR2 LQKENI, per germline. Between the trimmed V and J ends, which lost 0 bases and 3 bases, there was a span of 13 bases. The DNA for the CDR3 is TGTGCCAGCTCACCACCGCAGACAGCGCGAACAGATACGCAGTATTTT. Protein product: CASSPPQTARTDTQYF.